This paragraph covers one TCR beta chain sequence. What it binds is not known. The sample originates from a study of cytomegalovirus exposure and HLA in healthy donors. Study-wide context: Of around 400 genotyped donors, 81% grouped in the Caucasian-associated ancestry cluster. Study-wide results and limits: Certain sequence variants were highly shared and formed a cluster, and this cluster was likely a sequencing artifact. Cytomegalovirus association was assigned to approximately 160 TCR beta chains. Segments of the TCR beta V type were, in most cases, productive about 87% or about 30% of the time in an earlier analysis.

The CDR3 sequence is 15 residues long. In germline, CDR1 is KGHSH, CDR2 LQKENI. In the PCR, 60 Vbeta and 13 Jbeta primers were used. Repertoires were generated with immunoSEQ multiplex PCR, while TCRdb's copy carries only in-frame clones and drops some. This sample's clone table lists roughly 70,000 clones. V gene TRBV18 combines with J gene TRBJ2-5; D perhaps matches TRBD1 (5 bases). The DNA end lines up better with TRBJ2-7; the J call may be wrong. What was sequenced was PBMCs. This clonotype was sampled from a female donor in good health and CMV-seropositive. The CDR3 here is CASSPTAGFMYEQYF. The DNA for the CDR3 is TGTGCCAGCTCCCCAACGGCAGGGTTCATGTACGAGCAGTACTTC.